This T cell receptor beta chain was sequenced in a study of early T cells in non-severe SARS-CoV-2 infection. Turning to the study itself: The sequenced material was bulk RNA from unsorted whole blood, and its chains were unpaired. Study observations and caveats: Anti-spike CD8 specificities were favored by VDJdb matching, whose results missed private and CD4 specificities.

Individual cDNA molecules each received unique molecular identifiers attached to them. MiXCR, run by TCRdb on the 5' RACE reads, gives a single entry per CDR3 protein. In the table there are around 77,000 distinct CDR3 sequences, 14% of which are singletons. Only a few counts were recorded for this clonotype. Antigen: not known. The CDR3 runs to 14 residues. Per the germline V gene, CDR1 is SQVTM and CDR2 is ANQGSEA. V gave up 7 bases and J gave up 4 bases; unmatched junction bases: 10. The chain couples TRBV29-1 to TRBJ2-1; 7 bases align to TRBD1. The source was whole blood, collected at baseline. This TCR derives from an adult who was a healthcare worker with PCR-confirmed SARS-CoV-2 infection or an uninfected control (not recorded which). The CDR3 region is CSAARDRGYNEQFF. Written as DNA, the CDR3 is TGCAGCGCCGCCCGGGACAGAGGATACAATGAGCAGTTCTTC.